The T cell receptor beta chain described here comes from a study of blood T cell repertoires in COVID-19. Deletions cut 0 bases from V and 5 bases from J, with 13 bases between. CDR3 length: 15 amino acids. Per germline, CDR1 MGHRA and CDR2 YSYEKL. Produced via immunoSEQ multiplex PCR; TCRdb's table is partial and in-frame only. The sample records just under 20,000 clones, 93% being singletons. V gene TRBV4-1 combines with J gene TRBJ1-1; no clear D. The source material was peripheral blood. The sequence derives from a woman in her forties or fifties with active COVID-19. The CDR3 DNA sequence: TGCGCCAGCAGCCAAGAAGTCTCCCAGGATACTGAAGCTTTCTTT. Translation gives CASSQEVSQDTEAFF.